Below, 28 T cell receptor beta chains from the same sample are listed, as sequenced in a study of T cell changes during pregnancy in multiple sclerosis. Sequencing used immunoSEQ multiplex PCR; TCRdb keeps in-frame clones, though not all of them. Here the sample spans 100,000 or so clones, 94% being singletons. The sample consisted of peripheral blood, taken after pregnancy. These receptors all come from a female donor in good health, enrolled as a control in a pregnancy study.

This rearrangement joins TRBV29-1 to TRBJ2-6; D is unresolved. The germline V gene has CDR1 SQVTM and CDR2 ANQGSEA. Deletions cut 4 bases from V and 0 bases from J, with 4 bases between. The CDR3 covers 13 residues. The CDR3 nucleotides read TGCAGCGTTGCTGTCTCTGGGGCCAACGTCCTGACTTTC. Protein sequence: CSVAVSGANVLTF.

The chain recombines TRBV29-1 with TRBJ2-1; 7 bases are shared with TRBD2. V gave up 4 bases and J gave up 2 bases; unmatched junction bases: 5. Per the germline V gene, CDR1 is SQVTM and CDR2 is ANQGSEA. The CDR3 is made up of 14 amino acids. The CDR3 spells CSVGTSVTYNEQFF. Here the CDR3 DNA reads TGCAGCGTTGGAACTAGCGTTACCTACAATGAGCAGTTCTTC.

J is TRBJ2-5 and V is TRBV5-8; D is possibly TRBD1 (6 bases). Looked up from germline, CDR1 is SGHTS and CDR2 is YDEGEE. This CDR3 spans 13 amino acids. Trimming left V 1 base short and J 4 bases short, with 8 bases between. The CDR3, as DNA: TGTGCCAGCAGCTTGAGGGGGATAGAGACCCAGTACTTC. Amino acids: CASSLRGIETQYF.

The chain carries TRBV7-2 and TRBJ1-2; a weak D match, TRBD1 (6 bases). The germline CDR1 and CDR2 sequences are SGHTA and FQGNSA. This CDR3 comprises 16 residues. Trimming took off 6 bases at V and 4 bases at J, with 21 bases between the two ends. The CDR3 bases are TGTGCCAGCAGGGCTGGGGGAGGGGGATTTGGCTATGGCTACACCTTC. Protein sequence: CASRAGGGGFGYGYTF.

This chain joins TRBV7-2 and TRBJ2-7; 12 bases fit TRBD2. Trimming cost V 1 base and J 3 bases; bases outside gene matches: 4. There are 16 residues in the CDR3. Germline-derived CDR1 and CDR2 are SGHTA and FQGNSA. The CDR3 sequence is CASSLGTSGIVYEQYF. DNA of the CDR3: TGTGCCAGCAGCTTAGGGACTAGCGGGATCGTCTACGAGCAGTACTTC.

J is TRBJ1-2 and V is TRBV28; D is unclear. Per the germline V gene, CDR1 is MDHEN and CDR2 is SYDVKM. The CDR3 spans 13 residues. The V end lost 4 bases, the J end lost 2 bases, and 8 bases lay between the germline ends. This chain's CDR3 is CASSSDGNYGYTF. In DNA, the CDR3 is TGTGCCAGCAGTTCAGACGGGAACTATGGCTACACCTTC.

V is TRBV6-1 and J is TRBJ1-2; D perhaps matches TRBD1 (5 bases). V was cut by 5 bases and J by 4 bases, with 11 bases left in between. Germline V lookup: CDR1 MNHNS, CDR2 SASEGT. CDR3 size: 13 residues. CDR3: CASSPRGTYGYTF. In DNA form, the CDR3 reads TGTGCCAGCAGTCCTCGGGGGACCTATGGCTACACCTTC.

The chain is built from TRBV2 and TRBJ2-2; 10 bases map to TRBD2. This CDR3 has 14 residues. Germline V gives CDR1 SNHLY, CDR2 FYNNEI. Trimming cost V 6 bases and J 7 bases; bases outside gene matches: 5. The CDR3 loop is CASREREGLGELFF. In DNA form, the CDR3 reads TGTGCCAGCAGGGAGCGGGAGGGCCTCGGGGAGCTGTTTTTT.

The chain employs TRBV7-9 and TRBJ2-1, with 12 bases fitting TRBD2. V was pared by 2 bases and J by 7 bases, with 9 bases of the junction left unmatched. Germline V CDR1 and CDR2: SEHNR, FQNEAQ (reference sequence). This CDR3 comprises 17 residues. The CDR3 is CASSLLRTSGALNEQFF. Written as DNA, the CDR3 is TGTGCCAGCAGCTTATTAAGGACTAGCGGGGCCCTTAATGAGCAGTTCTTC.

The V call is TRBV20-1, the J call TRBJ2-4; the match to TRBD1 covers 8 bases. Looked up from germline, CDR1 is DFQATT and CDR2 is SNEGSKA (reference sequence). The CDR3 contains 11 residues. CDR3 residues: CAGQGGNIQYF. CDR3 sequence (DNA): TGCGCTGGACAGGGAGGAAACATTCAGTACTTC.

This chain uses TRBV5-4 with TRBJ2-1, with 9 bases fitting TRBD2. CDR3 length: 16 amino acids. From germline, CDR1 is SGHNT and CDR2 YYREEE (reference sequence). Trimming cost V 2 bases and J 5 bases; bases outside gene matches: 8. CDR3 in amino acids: CASSFGQREVHNEQFF. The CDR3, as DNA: TGTGCCAGCAGCTTCGGTCAGCGGGAGGTTCACAATGAGCAGTTCTTC.

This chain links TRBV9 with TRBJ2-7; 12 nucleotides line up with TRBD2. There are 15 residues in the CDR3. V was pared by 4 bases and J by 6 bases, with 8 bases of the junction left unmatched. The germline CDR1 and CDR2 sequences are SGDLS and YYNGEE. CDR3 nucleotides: TGTGCCAGCAGCCCAAAACTAGCGGGAGGTTCCGAGCAGTACTTC. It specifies CASSPKLAGGSEQYF.

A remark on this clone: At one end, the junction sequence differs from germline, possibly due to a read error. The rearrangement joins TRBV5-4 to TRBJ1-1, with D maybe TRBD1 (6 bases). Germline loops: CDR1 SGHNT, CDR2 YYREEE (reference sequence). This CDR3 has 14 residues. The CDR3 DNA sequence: TGTGCCAGCAGGTTGGACAGTGGGTCCACTGAAGCTTTCTTT. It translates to CASRLDSGSTEAFF.

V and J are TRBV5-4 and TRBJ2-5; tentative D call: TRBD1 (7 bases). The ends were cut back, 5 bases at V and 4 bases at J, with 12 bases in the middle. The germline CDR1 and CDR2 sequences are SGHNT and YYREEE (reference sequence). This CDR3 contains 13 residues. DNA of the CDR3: TGTGCCAGCAGGCCGGGGGACAGAGAGACCCAGTACTTC. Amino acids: CASRPGDRETQYF.

The DNA for the CDR3 is TGTGCCAGCAGCTTAAGTCCGGCGGGAGTTAGGACAGATACGCAGTATTTT. Its translation: CASSLSPAGVRTDTQYF. The chain carries TRBV7-2 and TRBJ2-3, with TRBD2 matching over 7 bases. Germline V lookup: CDR1 SGHTA, CDR2 FQGNSA. The CDR3 runs 17 residues. V gave up 2 bases and J gave up 3 bases; unmatched junction bases: 11.

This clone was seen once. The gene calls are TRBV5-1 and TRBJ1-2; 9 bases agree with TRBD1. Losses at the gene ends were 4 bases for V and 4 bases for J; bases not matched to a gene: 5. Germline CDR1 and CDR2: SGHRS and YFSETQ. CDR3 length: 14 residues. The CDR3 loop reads CASSPRQGGYGYTF. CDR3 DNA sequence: TGCGCCAGCAGCCCCCGACAGGGGGGCTATGGCTACACCTTC.

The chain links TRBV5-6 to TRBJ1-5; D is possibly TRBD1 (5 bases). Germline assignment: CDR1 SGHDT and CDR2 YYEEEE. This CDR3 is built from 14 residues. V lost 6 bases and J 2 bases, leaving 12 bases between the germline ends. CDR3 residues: CASTNWGGNQPQHF. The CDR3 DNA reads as TGTGCCAGCACTAATTGGGGCGGCAATCAGCCCCAGCATTTT.

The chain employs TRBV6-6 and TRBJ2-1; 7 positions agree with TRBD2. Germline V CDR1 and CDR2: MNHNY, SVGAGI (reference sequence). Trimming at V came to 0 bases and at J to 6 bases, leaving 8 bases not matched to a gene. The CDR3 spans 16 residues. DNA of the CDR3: TGTGCCAGCAGTTACTCATCCGGGACTATCGTCAATGAGCAGTTCTTC. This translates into CASSYSSGTIVNEQFF.

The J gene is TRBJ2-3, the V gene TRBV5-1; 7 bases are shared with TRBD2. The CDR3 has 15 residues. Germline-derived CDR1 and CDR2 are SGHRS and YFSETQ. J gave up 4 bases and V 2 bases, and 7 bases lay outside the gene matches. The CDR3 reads CASSFGGRAPDTQYF. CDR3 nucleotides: TGCGCCAGCAGCTTCGGAGGGAGGGCCCCAGATACGCAGTATTTT.

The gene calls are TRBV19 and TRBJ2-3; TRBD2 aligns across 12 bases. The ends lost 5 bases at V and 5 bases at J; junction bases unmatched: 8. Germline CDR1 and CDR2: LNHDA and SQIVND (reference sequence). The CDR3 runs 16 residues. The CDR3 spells CASSPRTSGIGDTQYF. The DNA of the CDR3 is TGTGCCAGTAGTCCCCGGACTAGCGGGATCGGAGATACGCAGTATTTT.

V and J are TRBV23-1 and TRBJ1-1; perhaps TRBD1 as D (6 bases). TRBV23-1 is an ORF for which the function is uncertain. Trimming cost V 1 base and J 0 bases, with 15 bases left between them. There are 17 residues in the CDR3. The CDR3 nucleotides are TGCGCCAGCAGTCAATTTCTCTTCACAGGGATGAACACTGAAGCTTTCTTT. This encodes CASSQFLFTGMNTEAFF.

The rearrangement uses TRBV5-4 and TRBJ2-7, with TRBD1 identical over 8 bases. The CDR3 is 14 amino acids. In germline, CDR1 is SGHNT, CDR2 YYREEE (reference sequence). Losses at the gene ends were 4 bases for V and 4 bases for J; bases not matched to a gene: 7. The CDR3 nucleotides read TGTGCCAGCAGCGCGGACAGGGAGCCATACGAGCAGTACTTC. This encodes CASSADREPYEQYF.

The CDR3 region is CASSQPDRGLYNEQFF. The CDR3 region has the DNA TGCGCCAGCAGCCAACCCGACAGGGGGCTATACAATGAGCAGTTCTTC. The chain joins TRBV4-1 to TRBJ2-1, with 10 bases fitting TRBD1. The germline CDR1 and CDR2 sequences are MGHRA and YSYEKL. V was clipped by 2 bases and J by 4 bases; unmatched bases: 5. The CDR3 runs 16 residues.

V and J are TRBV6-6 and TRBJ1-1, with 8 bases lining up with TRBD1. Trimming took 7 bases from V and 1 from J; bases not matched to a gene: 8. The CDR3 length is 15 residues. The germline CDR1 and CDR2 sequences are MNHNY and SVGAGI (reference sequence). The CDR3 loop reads CASTKPGTGNTEAFF. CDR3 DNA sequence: TGTGCCAGCACCAAGCCCGGGACAGGGAACACTGAAGCTTTCTTT.

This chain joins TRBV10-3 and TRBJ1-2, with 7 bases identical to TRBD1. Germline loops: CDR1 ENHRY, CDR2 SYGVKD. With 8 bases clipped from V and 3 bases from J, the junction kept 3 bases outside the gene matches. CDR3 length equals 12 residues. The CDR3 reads CAISDRDYGYTF. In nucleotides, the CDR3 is TGTGCCATCTCAGACAGGGACTATGGCTACACCTTC.

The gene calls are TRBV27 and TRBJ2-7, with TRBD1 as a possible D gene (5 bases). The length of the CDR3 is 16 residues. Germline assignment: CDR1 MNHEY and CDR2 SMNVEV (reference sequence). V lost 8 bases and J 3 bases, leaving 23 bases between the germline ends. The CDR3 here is CASGTVSRAGLYEQYF. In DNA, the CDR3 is TGTGCCAGCGGTACCGTGTCCCGTGCAGGGCTCTACGAGCAGTACTTC.

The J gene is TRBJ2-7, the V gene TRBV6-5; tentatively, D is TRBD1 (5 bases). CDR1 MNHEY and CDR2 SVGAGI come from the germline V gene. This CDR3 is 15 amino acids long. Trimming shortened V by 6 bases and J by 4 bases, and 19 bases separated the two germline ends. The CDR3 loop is CASSTKRADRYEQYF. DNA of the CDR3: TGTGCCAGCAGCACAAAAAGGGCCGACAGATACGAGCAGTACTTC.

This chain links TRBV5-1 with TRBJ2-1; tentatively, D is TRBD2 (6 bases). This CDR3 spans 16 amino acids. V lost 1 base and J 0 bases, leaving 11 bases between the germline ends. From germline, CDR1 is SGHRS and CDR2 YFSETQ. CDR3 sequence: CASSLIRGISYNEQFF. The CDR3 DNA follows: TGCGCCAGCAGCTTGATCCGCGGGATCTCCTACAATGAGCAGTTCTTC.